The rows below give T cell receptor beta chains drawn from one sample of a study of chemoradiotherapy in HPV16-positive cancers. Some clones are missing from TCRdb's copy, which holds only in-frame ones; the method was immunoSEQ multiplex PCR. The sample has under 50,000 clones, roughly 77% seen once; the top ten hold approximately 5.4%. This specimen was blood, taken from a patient who underwent chemoradiotherapy. Every receptor here comes from a human donor with HPV-associated anogenital cancer. CDR3s include the opening cysteine and the closing phenylalanine or tryptophan. D genes are given only for firm matches. Clone size is not always given. Where it is, it says once, few, many or a class for expanded clones.

d_gene	v_gene	abundance	j_gene	CDR3aa	CDR3nt
TRBD1	TRBV2	-	TRBJ2-2	CASSQQGLESGELFF	TGTGCCAGCAGTCAACAGGGGTTGGAGTCCGGGGAGCTGTTTTTT
-	TRBV7-2	-	TRBJ1-2	CASSTRAPYGYTF	TGTGCCAGCAGCACAAGAGCCCCCTATGGCTACACCTTC
TRBD1	TRBV6-5	few	TRBJ1-2	CASRGQTGGYTF	TGTGCCAGCAGGGGACAGACTGGGGGCTACACCTTC
-	TRBV7-8	-	TRBJ1-1	CASSEVGSEAFF	TGTGCCAGCAGCGAGGTGGGATCTGAAGCTTTCTTT
TRBD1	TRBV2	-	TRBJ1-1	CASTGQGVENTEAFF	TGTGCCAGCACGGGTCAGGGGGTAGAAAACACTGAAGCTTTCTTT
-	TRBV25-1	-	TRBJ2-1	CASSEYGRTDYNEQFF	TGTGCCAGCAGTGAATATGGTAGGACAGATTACAATGAGCAGTTCTTC
TRBD1	TRBV6-1	-	TRBJ1-2	CASSRWTGGYGYTF	TGTGCCAGCAGTAGATGGACAGGGGGCTATGGCTACACCTTC
TRBD1	TRBV2	-	TRBJ2-7	CASTSQTGGTSEQYF	TGTGCCAGCACTTCACAGACAGGGGGAACCTCCGAGCAGTACTTC
-	TRBV29-1	-	TRBJ1-1	CSARVTGFAFF	TGCAGCGCCAGGGTTACGGGGTTCGCTTTCTTT
-	TRBV7-3	-	TRBJ2-3	CASRRTGGLSTDTQYF	TGTGCCAGCAGGAGGACGGGGGGCCTCAGCACAGATACGCAGTATTTT
TRBD2	TRBV7-9	once	TRBJ2-3	CASSLGGGQPDTQYF	TGTGCCAGCAGCTTAGGCGGGGGGCAACCAGATACGCAGTATTTT
TRBD1	TRBV10-3	-	TRBJ1-2	CAISDRELYGYTF	TGTGCCATCAGCGACAGGGAGTTATATGGCTACACCTTC
-	TRBV10-3	-	TRBJ1-5	CAISDRENQPQHF	TGTGCCATCAGTGACAGGGAGAATCAGCCCCAGCATTTT
-	TRBV5-1	-	TRBJ2-1	CASSPSLVMDEQFF	TGCGCCAGCAGCCCGAGCTTGGTTATGGATGAGCAGTTCTTC
-	TRBV19	-	TRBJ1-5	CASSQGTTSNQPQHF	TGTGCCAGTAGCCAAGGGACAACTAGCAATCAGCCCCAGCATTTT
TRBD1	TRBV29-1	-	TRBJ1-4	CSVAPRGGEKLFF	TGCAGCGTTGCCCCCAGGGGGGGCGAAAAACTGTTTTTT
-	TRBV6-5	-	TRBJ1-5	CASTPKWTGNQPQHF	TGTGCCAGCACCCCTAAATGGACGGGAAATCAGCCCCAGCATTTT
-	TRBV11-1	-	TRBJ2-5	CASSLGWGQETQYF	TGTGCCAGCAGCCTAGGCTGGGGCCAAGAGACCCAGTACTTC
TRBD1	TRBV18	-	TRBJ1-5	CASSPPGTAFNQPQHF	TGTGCCAGCTCACCACCTGGGACAGCCTTCAATCAGCCCCAGCATTTT
-	TRBV27	-	TRBJ2-3	CASSLGDTDTQYF	TGTGCCAGCAGTTTGGGGGACACAGATACGCAGTATTTT
-	TRBV4-3	-	TRBJ2-1	CASTLQLGREQFF	TGCGCCAGCACCTTACAGCTGGGCAGGGAGCAGTTCTTC
-	TRBV5-6	-	TRBJ2-7	CASSPRTASYEQYF	TGTGCCAGCAGCCCCCGGACAGCCTCCTACGAGCAGTACTTC